Below are 20 T cell receptor beta chains sequenced from a single sample in a study of blood T cell repertoires in COVID-19. Libraries were prepared by immunoSEQ multiplex PCR; TCRdb keeps only in-frame clonotypes and omits some of them. Of 240,000 or so clones listed, roughly 90% were seen once; the top ten hold 6% to 9%. Material: peripheral blood. These receptors were obtained from a man aged 55-75 years who had recovered from COVID-19.

This rearrangement joins TRBV4-1 to TRBJ2-7; a weak D match, TRBD1 (6 bases). Germline V CDR1 and CDR2: MGHRA, YSYEKL. This CDR3 comprises 15 residues. Trimming left V 4 bases short and J 7 bases short, with 20 bases between. The CDR3 here is CASSRAAAGVGEQYF. The CDR3 nucleotides read TGCGCCAGCAGCCGGGCGGCGGCAGGGGTTGGGGAGCAGTACTTC.

The gene calls are TRBV7-9 and TRBJ2-2, with 8 bases aligning to TRBD1. The CDR3 is 17 residues long. V lost 5 bases, J lost 5 bases, and 13 bases stayed unmatched. Germline V lookup: CDR1 SEHNR, CDR2 FQNEAQ (reference sequence). The CDR3 protein is CASSLPLQGAWTGELFF. Written as DNA, the CDR3 is TGTGCCAGCAGCCTACCGTTGCAGGGGGCGTGGACCGGGGAGCTGTTTTTT.

The rearrangement uses TRBV24-1 and TRBJ2-3; a weak D match, TRBD1 (5 bases). Germline CDR1 is KGHDR and CDR2 is SFDVKD. The germline V and J ends were trimmed by 1 base and 1 base, with 11 bases remaining between them. CDR3 length equals 16 residues. The CDR3 nucleotides are TGTGCCACCAGTGATTTAAGGCAGGGTCGCACAGATACGCAGTATTTT. This encodes CATSDLRQGRTDTQYF.

J is TRBJ2-3 and V is TRBV7-9; 8 positions agree with TRBD1. Germline-derived CDR1 and CDR2 are SEHNR and FQNEAQ (reference sequence). The junction had 5 bases not matched to a gene; V was cut back by 5 bases and J by 1 base. The CDR3 contains 15 residues. The CDR3 region has the DNA TGTGCCAGCAGCGGCGGGACAGGAGGCACAGATACGCAGTATTTT. This codes for CASSGGTGGTDTQYF. Combining the CDR3 with reference TRBV7-9 and TRBJ2-3 gives the whole variable domain DTGVSQNPRHKITKRGQNVTFRCDPISEHNRLYWYRQTLGQGPEFLTYFQNEAQLEKSRLLSDRFSAERPKGSFSTLEIQRTEQGDSAMYLCASSGGTGGTDTQYFGPGTRLTVL.

The J gene is TRBJ1-6, the V gene TRBV18; D is unresolved. CDR1 is KGHSH and CDR2 is LQKENI in the germline V gene. Trimming removed 3 bases from V and 6 bases from J, with 12 bases in between. This CDR3 has 15 residues. The CDR3 nucleotides are TGTGCCAGCTCACCGATGCAGGATTTTAATTCACCCCTCCACTTT. Translation: CASSPMQDFNSPLHF.

The V gene is TRBV11-2, the J gene TRBJ2-1; D perhaps matches TRBD2 (5 bases). The CDR3 length is 18 residues. The V end lost 0 bases, the J end lost 0 bases, and 15 bases lay between the germline ends. CDR1 and CDR2 (germline): SGHAT, FQNNGV. CDR3 region: CASSLDQGRTSSYNEQFF. In DNA form, the CDR3 reads TGTGCCAGCAGCTTAGATCAAGGGAGAACTAGCTCCTACAATGAGCAGTTCTTC. The full variable domain, completed using reference TRBV11-2 and TRBJ2-1, is EAGVAQSPRYKIIEKRQSVAFWCNPISGHATLYWYQQILGQGPKLLIQFQNNGVVDDSQLPKDRFSAERLKGVDSTLKIQPAKLEDSAVYLCASSLDQGRTSSYNEQFFGPGTRLTVL.

This chain connects TRBV6-5 to TRBJ2-7; no firm D call. Germline V gene lookup returns CDR1 MNHEY and CDR2 SVGAGI. This CDR3 comprises 15 residues. V lost 2 bases and J 3 bases, leaving 14 bases between the germline ends. The CDR3 sequence is CASSYGQTPNYEQYF. The CDR3 DNA sequence: TGTGCCAGCAGTTACGGGCAAACACCCAACTACGAGCAGTACTTC.

The chain has TRBV5-4 and TRBJ2-3; 7 bases align to TRBD2. With 7 bases clipped from V and 2 bases from J, the junction kept 13 bases outside the gene matches. This CDR3 is 16 amino acids long. The germline gives CDR1 SGHNT, CDR2 YYREEE (reference sequence). DNA of the CDR3: TGTGCCAGCGAGGGCCCCGGGACTACATACACAGATACGCAGTATTTT. Residues: CASEGPGTTYTDTQYF.

This chain joins TRBV6-5 and TRBJ2-3; TRBD2 matches 13 bases. Trimming cost V 6 bases and J 6 bases; bases outside gene matches: 3. Germline V gene sequence: CDR1 MNHEY, CDR2 SVGAGI. The CDR3 is made up of 14 amino acids. CDR3 DNA: TGTGCCAGCAGGGGACTAGCGGGGCAGGATACGCAGTATTTT. It translates to CASRGLAGQDTQYF.

The V gene is TRBV20-1, the J gene TRBJ2-5, with D perhaps matching TRBD1 (5 bases). The V gene's germline CDR1 is DFQATT and CDR2 SNEGSKA (reference sequence). This CDR3 contains 12 residues. Trimming removed 3 bases from V and 5 bases from J, with 10 bases in between. The CDR3 here is CSASRSGETQYF. The CDR3, as DNA: TGCAGTGCTAGTAGATCAGGGGAGACCCAGTACTTC.

V is TRBV5-1 and J is TRBJ1-4, with no clear D. The germline V gene has CDR1 SGHRS and CDR2 YFSETQ. This CDR3 has 15 amino acids. The V and J ends lost 1 base and 0 bases respectively, with 7 bases between them. The CDR3 sequence: CASSLLGTTNEKLFF. The DNA of the CDR3 is TGCGCCAGCAGCTTGCTAGGAACAACTAATGAAAAACTGTTTTTT.

The chain carries TRBV5-8 and TRBJ2-7; 10 bases match TRBD1. This CDR3 contains 15 residues. V shed 0 bases, J shed 5 bases, and the junction held 5 bases outside the gene matches. Germline-derived CDR1 and CDR2 are SGHTS and YDEGEE. The CDR3 sequence is CASSLGTGTGDEQYF. The CDR3 DNA is TGTGCCAGCAGCTTGGGGACCGGGACAGGGGACGAGCAGTACTTC.

The chain uses TRBV7-2 and TRBJ2-4; 7 nucleotides align to TRBD1. The CDR3 runs to 19 residues. J gave up 0 bases and V 1 base, and 12 bases lay outside the gene matches. From germline, CDR1 is SGHTA and CDR2 FQGNSA. In DNA form, the CDR3 reads TGTGCCAGCAGCTTAGGTCCGGGACAGCGAACATCAGCCAAAAACATTCAGTACTTC. It codes for CASSLGPGQRTSAKNIQYF.

The chain has TRBV20-1 and TRBJ1-6; perhaps TRBD1 as D (5 bases). V lost 3 bases and J lost 8, with 11 bases in between. This CDR3 region has 13 residues. Germline CDR1 and CDR2: DFQATT and SNEGSKA (reference sequence). Here the CDR3 DNA reads TGCAGTGCTAGTATCAGGGCTGATTCACCCCTCCACTTT. Translating it yields CSASIRADSPLHF.

The chain joins TRBV27 to TRBJ2-7, with 13 bases lining up with TRBD2. Looked up from germline, CDR1 is MNHEY and CDR2 is SMNVEV (reference sequence). The CDR3 is 16 residues long. V lost 5 bases, J lost 4 bases, and 8 bases stayed unmatched. CDR3 residues: CASSRLAGGKGYEQYV. In nucleotides, the CDR3 is TGTGCCAGCAGTCGACTAGCGGGGGGAAAGGGTTACGAGCAGTACGTC.

The rearrangement uses TRBV30 and TRBJ1-1; no clear D. Germline lookup yields CDR1 GTSNPN and CDR2 SVGIG (reference sequence). Trimming took 3 bases from V and 0 from J, leaving 8 bases between them. The length of the CDR3 is 13 residues. This CDR3 reads CAWSVQLNTEAFF. DNA of the CDR3: TGTGCCTGGAGCGTACAGCTGAACACTGAAGCTTTCTTT.

This chain links TRBV11-2 with TRBJ1-3; TRBD1 matches 7 bases. The V gene's germline CDR1 is SGHAT and CDR2 FQNNGV. The J segment lost 2 bases and the V segment lost 6 bases, leaving 4 bases of the junction unmatched. CDR3 length: 14 amino acids. The CDR3 region is CASRSQGAGNTIYF. For the CDR3, the DNA is TGTGCCAGCAGATCCCAGGGGGCTGGAAACACCATATATTTT.

The count of this clone is one. The J gene is TRBJ2-7, the V gene TRBV28; possibly TRBD1 for D (6 bases). The V and J ends lost 6 bases and 2 bases respectively, with 11 bases between them. Germline V gene data show CDR1 as MDHEN and CDR2 as SYDVKM. This CDR3 comprises 13 residues. The CDR3 sequence is CASRSGVAYEQYF. The CDR3 DNA reads as TGTGCCAGCAGATCAGGGGTAGCCTACGAGCAGTACTTC.

The V and J genes are TRBV6-5 and TRBJ1-2; D is unresolved. Trimming shortened V by 6 bases and J by 3 bases, and 14 bases separated the two germline ends. Germline lookup yields CDR1 MNHEY and CDR2 SVGAGI. This CDR3 spans 14 amino acids. CDR3 sequence reads: CASSPGVYHYGYTF. CDR3 sequence (DNA): TGTGCCAGCAGCCCCGGGGTTTATCACTATGGCTACACCTTC.

This clone turned up a few times. V is TRBV7-2 and J is TRBJ1-1; D gene uncertain. CDR1 and CDR2 (germline): SGHTA, FQGNSA. This CDR3 comprises 15 residues. Between the trimmed V and J ends, which lost 2 bases and 0 bases, there was a span of 10 bases. Written as DNA, the CDR3 is TGTGCCAGCAGCTTACGGAGCCGGGTGAACACTGAAGCTTTCTTT. Protein product: CASSLRSRVNTEAFF.